This paragraph reports one TCR beta chain. Its specificity is not known. Sequencing used immunoSEQ multiplex PCR; TCRdb keeps in-frame clones, though not all of them. Of about 160,000 clones in the sample, about four fifths were seen once. This record belongs to a study of cytotoxic CD8 clonotypes in ibrutinib-treated CLL. As for the study in general: The group held 11 relapsed/refractory and around 15 treatment-naive patients, with some 17 IGHV unmutated. Sample averages reached 250,000 to 300,000 productive templates and roughly 96,000 productive rearrangements. Findings of the study overall: Public clonotypes proved infrequent, and on treatment they shrank or remained steady.

This receptor was obtained from a human donor with chronic lymphocytic leukemia. The specimen was PBMCs, collected after 12 months of ibrutinib treatment.

The DNA for the CDR3 is TGTGCCAGCTCACCACTCCAGGGCGAAGCTTTCTTT. Protein sequence: CASSPLQGEAFF. The V call is TRBV18, the J call TRBJ1-1; TRBD1 might be the D (5 bases). The CDR3 runs 12 residues. Between the trimmed V and J ends, which lost 1 base and 8 bases, there was a span of 8 bases. Germline CDR1 KGHSH, CDR2 LQKENI. Variable domain in full (rest from reference TRBV18 and TRBJ1-1): NAGVMQNPRHLVRRRGQEARLRCSPMKGHSHVYWYRQLPEEGLKFMVYLQKENIIDESGMPKERFSAEFPKEGPSILRIQQVVRGDSAAYFCASSPLQGEAFFGQGTRLTVV.